One sample yielded the 32 T cell receptor beta chains listed below, sequenced in a study of human T cells and chemical hapten exposure listed by TCRdb under 2021. Receptor libraries were prepared by RACE. Sequencing took place on a NextSeq 500. TCRdb applied fastp at Q25 and MiXCR to the public reads, then kept only in-frame beta chains. Identical CDR3 protein sequences are pooled into one entry, listed with their most common genes and DNA. This sample has about 380,000 distinct CDR3 sequences in its table, and 4.8% of those were observed once. The ten most abundant clones make up approximately 2.3% of the sample. Reading the label with the study, this specimen's time point is: patch test 1, 2 weeks after DPC sensitization. This sample's treatment or condition label indicates: therapeutic diphenylcyclopropenone sensitization with weekly scalp DPC. The starting material was whole blood, obtained in connection with sensitization to the hapten diphenylcyclopropenone (DPC). These receptors came from a woman aged 45-60 years with alopecia areata. Some clones in this sample may be carry-over from other donors' samples.

The sample holds many counts of this clonotype. This rearrangement joins TRBV11-2 to TRBJ2-3; the D call may be TRBD1 or TRBD2 (5 bases each). Per germline, CDR1 SGHAT and CDR2 FQNNGV. The CDR3 covers 12 residues. The germline V and J ends were trimmed by 4 bases and 6 bases, with 8 bases remaining between them. CDR3 DNA: TGTGCCAGCAGCTGGTGGGGGGATACGCAGTATTTT. It yields the protein CASSWWGDTQYF.

This clonotype was found many times. One end of the junction varies from germline; a read error may be responsible. V gene TRBV7-2 combines with J gene TRBJ2-5, with D tentatively TRBD1 (6 bases). The CDR3 totals 14 residues. CDR1 SGHTA and CDR2 FQGNSA come from the germline V gene. The CDR3 DNA reads as TGTGCCAGCAGCTTGAGGGGGACGCTGTCGACCCGGTACTTC. It yields the protein CASSLRGTLSTRYF.

This clonotype was observed a handful of times. V and J are TRBV6-5 and TRBJ1-5; a weak D match, TRBD1 (5 bases). Germline V gives CDR1 MNHEY, CDR2 SVGAGI. CDR3 length equals 15 residues. Trimming removed 0 bases at V and 4 bases at J, with 10 bases between. This CDR3 reads CASSYSDSRNQPQHF. CDR3 bases: TGTGCCAGCAGTTACTCAGACAGCAGAAATCAGCCCCAGCATTTT.

This clonotype occurred a few times. This chain connects TRBV4-3 to TRBJ2-3, with 14 bases aligning to TRBD2. The CDR3 extends over 18 amino acids. Germline trimming cut 0 bases from V and 3 bases from J; bases unmatched to any gene: 5. The germline gives CDR1 LGHNA, CDR2 YSLEER. The CDR3 protein is CASSQDGLAGGRTDTQYF. In nucleotides, the CDR3 is TGCGCCAGCAGCCAAGATGGACTAGCGGGAGGACGAACAGATACGCAGTATTTT.

The table lists this clonotype with many counts. This chain connects TRBV6-5 to TRBJ2-3, with 15 bases fitting TRBD2. The CDR3 consists of 19 residues. Unmatched junction bases numbered 9, after V lost 4 bases and J lost 1 base. Germline values: CDR1 MNHEY, CDR2 SVGAGI. The CDR3 sequence is CASSSRGLAGGPGTDTQYF. The CDR3 DNA reads as TGTGCCAGCAGTTCCCGTGGACTAGCGGGGGGGCCTGGCACAGATACGCAGTATTTT.

The chain joins TRBV13 to TRBJ1-1, with 7 bases identical to TRBD1. The CDR3 is 16 residues long. In germline, CDR1 is PRHDT, CDR2 FYEKMQ (reference sequence). V lost 2 bases and J lost 1; bases outside the gene matches: 7. This CDR3 reads CASSLFTGDKNTEAFF. Written as DNA, the CDR3 is TGTGCCAGCAGCTTATTCACAGGGGATAAGAACACTGAAGCTTTCTTT.

This clonotype has at least ten counts. The J gene is TRBJ2-3, the V gene TRBV7-3, with unresolved D. This CDR3 has 12 amino acids. Germline loops: CDR1 SGHTA, CDR2 FQGTGA. V was shortened by 4 bases and J by 9 bases, with 11 bases between the two germline ends. The CDR3 protein is CASSSDLGTQYF. CDR3 bases: TGTGCCAGCAGCTCGGACCTGGGAACGCAGTATTTT.

This clonotype was seen at least ten times. The chain is built from TRBV27 and TRBJ2-7; 9 nucleotides line up with TRBD2. Germline-derived CDR1 and CDR2 are MNHEY and SMNVEV (reference sequence). V trimming: 8 bases; J trimming: 5 bases; junction bases outside the gene matches: 4. The CDR3 runs 12 residues. The CDR3 sequence is CASGGTSNEQYF. CDR3 nucleotide sequence: TGTGCCAGCGGGGGGACTAGCAACGAGCAGTACTTC.

V is TRBV6-5 and J is TRBJ1-6; tentatively, D is TRBD1 (6 bases). The CDR3 loop spans 14 amino acids. The germline V gene has CDR1 MNHEY and CDR2 SVGAGI. The V end was cut by 7 bases, the J end by 7 bases, with 14 bases between. The CDR3 sequence: CASNPIQGNSPLHF. CDR3 nucleotides: TGTGCCAGCAACCCAATACAGGGAAATTCACCCCTCCACTTT.

The chain carries TRBV5-4 and TRBJ1-1; D possibly corresponds to TRBD1 (5 bases). The CDR3 has 13 amino acids. CDR1 and CDR2 (germline): SGHNT, YYREEE (reference sequence). V lost 4 bases to trimming and J lost 6 bases, with 13 bases between them. The CDR3: CASSLPQGSEAFF. The CDR3 nucleotides are TGTGCCAGCAGCCTACCTCAGGGATCTGAAGCTTTCTTT.

This clonotype was detected only a few times. This chain connects TRBV5-1 to TRBJ2-4, with a weak D call TRBD1 (6 bases). This CDR3 is built from 14 residues. Trimming cost V 1 base and J 8 bases, with 13 bases left between them. The germline V gene encodes CDR1 SGHRS and CDR2 YFSETQ. CDR3 sequence reads: CASSLNPGADIQYF. The CDR3 DNA reads as TGCGCCAGCAGCTTGAACCCAGGGGCGGACATTCAGTACTTC.

This clonotype was observed many times. The CDR3 sequence: CASSLAGLQETQYF. As DNA, the CDR3 is TGTGCCAGCAGTTTGGCGGGGTTGCAAGAGACCCAGTACTTC. The rearrangement uses TRBV6-2 or TRBV6-3 and TRBJ2-5; TRBD2 might be the D (6 bases). CDR1 is MNHEY, CDR2 SVGEGT, per germline. V was pared by 4 bases and J by 2 bases, with 11 bases between. CDR3 length: 14 residues.

This clonotype was seen at least ten times. V usage is TRBV5-1 and J usage is TRBJ1-5; D may be TRBD1 (6 bases). Trimming pared 3 bases from V and 2 bases from J, leaving 12 bases between. Germline CDR1 reads SGHRS; CDR2 reads YFSETQ. This CDR3 spans 15 amino acids. The CDR3 loop is CASSWGAGGNQPQHF. The CDR3 coding sequence is TGCGCCAGCAGCTGGGGGGCGGGTGGCAATCAGCCCCAGCATTTT.

The J gene is TRBJ1-2, the V gene TRBV6-5; possibly TRBD1 for D (5 bases). With 0 bases removed from V and 2 bases from J, the gap between germline ends came to 10 bases. Germline V CDR1 and CDR2: MNHEY, SVGAGI. There are 15 residues in the CDR3. This CDR3 is CASSYSKAGNYGYTF. In nucleotides, the CDR3 is TGTGCCAGCAGTTACTCGAAGGCAGGGAACTATGGCTACACCTTC.

In this sample, this clonotype turned up a few times. This chain links TRBV7-6 with TRBJ2-3; tentative D call: TRBD2 (5 bases). The V gene lost 1 base and the J gene lost 3 bases, with 11 bases spanning the gap. The CDR3 loop spans 15 amino acids. The germline V gene has CDR1 SGHVS and CDR2 FNYEAQ. Written as DNA, the CDR3 is TGTGCCAGCAGCTTAGAAGGACTCCTTACAGATACGCAGTATTTT. Translated, it gives CASSLEGLLTDTQYF.

The sample holds many counts of this clonotype. The chain links TRBV30 to TRBJ2-7; D may be TRBD1 or TRBD2 (5 bases each). V lost 4 bases, J lost 5 bases, and 21 bases lay in between. CDR1 and CDR2 from the germline V gene are GTSNPN and SVGIG (reference sequence). The CDR3 has 15 residues. The CDR3, as DNA: TGTGCCTGGACCAAGAGCCAGGGACCACCGGACGAGCAGTACTTC. Residues: CAWTKSQGPPDEQYF.

This chain links TRBV5-4 with TRBJ2-3; maybe TRBD1 (5 bases). The CDR3 has 14 amino acids. Germline V gene sequence: CDR1 SGHNT, CDR2 YYREEE (reference sequence). The V gene lost 0 bases and the J gene lost 6 bases, with 11 bases spanning the gap. CDR3 in DNA: TGTGCCAGCAGCTTGGGAAGGGGTAGGGATACGCAGTATTTT. Protein product: CASSLGRGRDTQYF.

In its sample, this clonotype was seen a few times. The rearrangement joins TRBV12-3 or TRBV12-4 to TRBJ2-3, with D possibly being TRBD2 (6 bases). Trimming left V 4 bases short and J 2 bases short, with 13 bases between. This CDR3 spans 15 amino acids. In DNA, the CDR3 is TGTGCCAGCAGTTCCTCGCGGGGTCACACAGATACGCAGTATTTT. Translation: CASSSSRGHTDTQYF.

J is TRBJ2-5 and V is TRBV11-2; D not certain. Per the germline V gene, CDR1 is SGHAT and CDR2 is FQNNGV. V lost 5 bases and J lost 0, with 19 bases in between. The CDR3 runs to 17 residues. The CDR3 is CASSQRLDGPYQETQYF. For the CDR3, the DNA is TGTGCCAGCAGCCAACGCCTCGACGGCCCGTACCAAGAGACCCAGTACTTC.

The V and J genes are TRBV7-8 and TRBJ1-1; 9 bases match TRBD1. With V trimmed by 5 bases and J by 4 bases, 5 bases remained unmatched. CDR1 SGHVS and CDR2 FQNEAQ come from the germline V gene. The CDR3 length is 14 residues. The chain's CDR3 is CASSRWTGATEAFF. DNA of the CDR3: TGTGCCAGCAGCCGCTGGACAGGGGCCACTGAAGCTTTCTTT.

The sample holds many counts of this clonotype. This sequence joins TRBV28 and TRBJ2-3, with D uncertain. The CDR3 consists of 12 residues. Germline lookup yields CDR1 MDHEN and CDR2 SYDVKM. Trimming stripped 3 bases from V and 6 bases from J, with 7 bases between. CDR3 nucleotide sequence: TGTGCCAGCAGTTTTTCCCGGGATACGCAGTATTTT. It yields the protein CASSFSRDTQYF.

This clonotype came up a few times. The chain recombines TRBV5-1 with TRBJ1-1; D is perhaps TRBD1 (5 bases). V lost 2 bases and J lost 1, with 12 bases in between. Germline V gene data show CDR1 as SGHRS and CDR2 as YFSETQ. CDR3 length equals 15 residues. The chain's CDR3 is CASSLGQGRNTEAFF. The CDR3 DNA is TGCGCCAGCAGCTTAGGGCAGGGTCGGAACACTGAAGCTTTCTTT. The complete variable domain, with remaining parts taken from reference TRBV5-1 and TRBJ1-1, reads KAGVTQTPRYLIKTRGQQVTLSCSPISGHRSVSWYQQTPGQGLQFLFEYFSETQRNKGNFPGRFSGRQFSNSRSEMNVSTLELGDSALYLCASSLGQGRNTEAFFGQGTRLTVV.

This clonotype was recorded many times. The chain couples TRBV5-1 to TRBJ2-1, with 8 bases matching TRBD2. V dropped 4 bases and J dropped 8; count of bases not matched to a gene: 11. CDR1 is SGHRS, CDR2 YFSETQ, per germline. The CDR3 totals 15 residues. CDR3 residues: CASSPGGGHSDEQFF. The CDR3 DNA sequence: TGCGCCAGCAGCCCTGGCGGGGGGCATTCCGATGAGCAGTTCTTC. Based on the CDR3 plus reference TRBV5-1 and TRBJ2-1, the full variable domain is KAGVTQTPRYLIKTRGQQVTLSCSPISGHRSVSWYQQTPGQGLQFLFEYFSETQRNKGNFPGRFSGRQFSNSRSEMNVSTLELGDSALYLCASSPGGGHSDEQFFGPGTRLTVL.

J is TRBJ1-5 and V is TRBV7-2; D remains unclear. Trimming pared 1 base from V and 7 bases from J, leaving 8 bases between. This CDR3 is 13 amino acids long. Germline CDR1 SGHTA, CDR2 FQGNSA. The CDR3 is CASSLVVVQPQHF. In DNA, the CDR3 is TGTGCCAGCAGCTTAGTAGTAGTCCAGCCCCAGCATTTT.

This chain links TRBV27 with TRBJ2-7, with 7 positions matching TRBD2. Germline V gene data show CDR1 as MNHEY and CDR2 as SMNVEV (reference sequence). The CDR3 length is 14 residues. The V and J ends lost 5 bases and 6 bases, in that order; junction bases with no gene match: 10. This CDR3 is CASSRDYRTGEQYF. CDR3 coding DNA: TGTGCCAGCAGTCGGGACTACCGTACCGGCGAGCAGTACTTC.

The chain is built from TRBV7-2 and TRBJ1-2; D gene uncertain. Germline CDR1 and CDR2: SGHTA and FQGNSA. The CDR3 is 16 residues long. V lost 0 bases, J lost 0 bases, and 11 bases lay in between. CDR3 sequence: CASSLAMAGANYGYTF. The CDR3 DNA follows: TGTGCCAGCAGCTTAGCGATGGCAGGAGCTAACTATGGCTACACCTTC.

This clonotype has ten or more counts. The chain uses TRBV6-1 and TRBJ2-7; D is perhaps TRBD1 (6 bases). The CDR3 has 16 residues. V was pared by 7 bases and J by 6 bases, with 25 bases between. Looked up from germline, CDR1 is MNHNS and CDR2 is SASEGT. In nucleotides, the CDR3 is TGTGCCAGCAAGTTCGGGACCGACCAGGGGTTGGGCGAGCAGTACTTC. It codes for CASKFGTDQGLGEQYF.

This clonotype was counted at least ten times. This chain uses TRBV7-9 with TRBJ1-1, with 7 bases that match TRBD1. The CDR3 is made up of 15 amino acids. Germline CDR1 SEHNR, CDR2 FQNEAQ (reference sequence). V gave up 5 bases and J gave up 8 bases; unmatched junction bases: 14. The CDR3 loop reads CASSRVSGRGQEAFF. DNA of the CDR3: TGTGCCAGCAGCCGCGTCTCAGGAAGGGGGCAGGAAGCTTTCTTT.

The chain uses TRBV5-1 and TRBJ2-3; the D gene is possibly TRBD1 (6 bases). The ends were cut back, 4 bases at V and 4 bases at J, with 13 bases in the middle. The germline V gene has CDR1 SGHRS and CDR2 YFSETQ. The CDR3 contains 14 residues. In nucleotides, the CDR3 is TGCGCCAGCAGCCCCACAGGGCTCGCAGATACGCAGTATTTT. Its protein product is CASSPTGLADTQYF.

This clonotype occurred many times. This CDR3 is CASSLILGANTEAFF. The CDR3 DNA is TGTGCCAGCAGTTTAATTTTGGGCGCGAACACTGAAGCTTTCTTT. The chain recombines TRBV12-3 or TRBV12-4 with TRBJ1-1, with no clear D. V lost 2 bases and J lost 1, with 11 bases in between. The CDR3 consists of 15 residues.

This chain connects TRBV12-2 to TRBJ2-7; TRBD1 was called by the table and not checked on the DNA. TRBV12-2 is flagged as a pseudogene. CDR3 length equals 12 residues. As DNA, the CDR3 is TGTGCAAGTCGCCCGCTGGGGGGTGAGCAGTACTTC. Translated, it gives CASRPLGGEQYF.

V gene TRBV27 combines with J gene TRBJ2-7, with no clear D. CDR1 MNHEY and CDR2 SMNVEV come from the germline V gene (reference sequence). This CDR3 is 13 amino acids long. V lost 0 bases and J 7 bases, leaving 10 bases between the germline ends. The CDR3 loop reads CASSLSRLGEQYF. CDR3 DNA: TGTGCCAGCAGTTTATCCCGTCTTGGGGAGCAGTACTTC.